The rows below give T cell receptor beta chains drawn from one sample of a study of Tregs in tolerant kidney transplant recipients. Assay: immunoSEQ multiplex PCR; the TCRdb copy retains only in-frame clones and omits some. Here the sample spans 20,000 to 25,000 clones, roughly 80% being singletons. Sample: CD8+ T cells from blood (PBMCs), taken 6 months after the transplant. Every receptor here comes from a human patient who received a combined kidney and bone marrow transplant. Some of the T cells may derive from the graft donor. The CDR3 runs from the conserved cysteine through the conserved F or W. D genes are given only for firm matches. Rows give clone size only sometimes, using once, few, many, or a class for an expanded clone.

V	J	D	size	CDR3	DNA
TRBV28	TRBJ2-7	TRBD1	-	CASSSDRGSYEQYF	TGTGCCAGCAGCTCCGACAGGGGATCCTACGAGCAGTACTTC
TRBV5-4	TRBJ2-6	TRBD2	-	CASKNLAGHLSGANVLTF	TGTGCCAGCAAAAATCTAGCGGGCCATCTCTCTGGGGCCAACGTCCTGACTTTC
TRBV4-1	TRBJ2-7	TRBD2	once	CASSPTGGGGEQYF	TGCGCCAGCAGCCCGACCGGGGGGGGCGGCGAGCAGTACTTC
TRBV4-2	TRBJ2-2	TRBD2	-	CASSTGTSDTGELFF	TGTGCCAGCAGCACCGGGACTAGCGACACCGGGGAGCTGTTTTTT
TRBV2	TRBJ2-7	TRBD1	few	CASSERDSVSYEQYF	TGTGCCAGCAGTGAAAGGGACAGTGTCTCCTACGAGCAGTACTTC
TRBV4-1	TRBJ2-7	-	-	CASSQGGTGGWYEQYF	TGCGCCAGCAGCCAAGGGGGCACGGGGGGCTGGTACGAGCAGTACTTC
TRBV9	TRBJ2-4	-	-	CASSPRGGAKNIQYF	TGTGCCAGCAGCCCGAGGGGGGGAGCCAAAAACATTCAGTACTTC
TRBV6-5	TRBJ2-1	-	-	CASSPSRSHNEQFF	TGTGCCAGCAGTCCATCCCGCAGTCACAATGAGCAGTTCTTC
TRBV9	TRBJ2-3	-	-	CASSVRTTESTDTQYF	TGTGCCAGCAGCGTAAGGACTACCGAGAGCACAGATACGCAGTATTTT
TRBV27	TRBJ2-7	-	-	CASSLGSGLVKQYF	TGTGCCAGCAGTTTAGGGTCAGGACTTGTTAAGCAGTACTTC
TRBV4-2	TRBJ1-1	-	-	CASSLVTMNTEAFF	TGTGCCAGCAGCCTTGTTACAATGAACACTGAAGCTTTCTTT
TRBV4-2	TRBJ2-5	-	few	CASSFGYRETQYF	TGTGCCAGCAGTTTTGGCTACAGAGAGACCCAGTACTTC
TRBV9	TRBJ2-1	TRBD1	-	CASSSPLVQGAHQYNEQFF	TGTGCCAGCAGCTCACCCCTTGTTCAGGGGGCACACCAGTACAATGAGCAGTTCTTC
TRBV9	TRBJ2-3	TRBD2	-	CASTPSGGTDTQYF	TGTGCCAGCACCCCTAGCGGGGGCACAGATACGCAGTATTTT
TRBV6-1	TRBJ2-3	-	-	CASSEGGDTDTQYF	TGTGCCAGCAGCGAGGGCGGGGACACAGATACGCAGTATTTT
TRBV9	TRBJ2-7	-	-	CASSAGVRYYEQYF	TGTGCCAGCAGCGCGGGGGTTAGGTACTACGAGCAGTACTTC
TRBV9	TRBJ2-1	TRBD2	-	CASSARETSGNEQFF	TGTGCCAGCAGCGCCCGGGAGACTAGCGGCAATGAGCAGTTCTTC
TRBV29-1	TRBJ1-2	TRBD1	few	CSVEGQGGGYTF	TGCAGCGTTGAGGGACAGGGGGGCGGCTACACCTTC
TRBV11-3	TRBJ2-1	TRBD2	-	CASSGTSGGRVREQFF	TGTGCCAGCAGCGGGACTAGCGGGGGCCGTGTCCGTGAGCAGTTCTTC
TRBV29-1	TRBJ2-7	TRBD1	-	CSVLGVQGDHEQYF	TGCAGCGTGCTGGGGGTGCAGGGGGATCACGAGCAGTACTTC
TRBV7-2	TRBJ2-3	-	-	CASSKLGPPRTDTQYF	TGTGCCAGCAGCAAATTGGGGCCACCCCGCACAGATACGCAGTATTTT
TRBV9	TRBJ1-2	-	-	CASSVNTQVDSYGYTF	TGTGCCAGCAGCGTCAACACACAGGTTGACAGCTATGGCTACACCTTC
TRBV15	TRBJ2-3	TRBD1	few	CATSRAAGGTDTQYF	TGTGCCACCAGCAGAGCGGCAGGGGGTACAGATACGCAGTATTTT
TRBV19	TRBJ1-3	-	-	CASTMDSYAPLHSGNTIYF	TGTGCCAGTACCATGGACAGCTACGCCCCCCTCCACTCTGGAAACACCATATATTTT
TRBV2	TRBJ2-1	TRBD2	-	CASSRILAGVGNEQFF	TGTGCCAGCAGTAGAATACTAGCGGGAGTAGGGAATGAGCAGTTCTTC
TRBV5-1	TRBJ1-1	-	-	CASSLGWGVNTEAFF	TGCGCCAGCAGCTTGGGATGGGGGGTGAACACTGAAGCTTTCTTT
TRBV30	TRBJ1-4	-	-	CAWSVLGGGGEKLFF	TGTGCCTGGAGTGTACTGGGGGGAGGGGGTGAAAAACTGTTTTTT
TRBV5-6	TRBJ2-3	-	few	CASSTGAGTSTDTQYF	TGTGCCAGCAGCACTGGGGCGGGGACTAGCACAGATACGCAGTATTTT
TRBV11-2	TRBJ1-1	-	once	CAIQPGNGEAFF	TGTGCCATCCAGCCAGGGAATGGAGAAGCTTTCTTT
TRBV9	TRBJ2-5	TRBD2	-	CASSPSTRGGINQETQYF	TGTGCCAGCAGCCCCAGTACGCGGGGGGGGATCAATCAAGAGACCCAGTACTTC
TRBV6-6	TRBJ2-1	-	-	CASSRGQGSGNEQFF	TGTGCCAGCAGTCGAGGGCAGGGGTCTGGGAATGAGCAGTTCTTC
TRBV7-6	TRBJ2-2	TRBD1	-	CASSSSRDRGRAGELFF	TGTGCCAGCAGCTCCTCCCGGGACAGGGGGCGGGCCGGGGAGCTGTTTTTT
TRBV19	TRBJ2-2	-	-	CASRWTANTGELFF	TGTGCCAGTAGATGGACAGCGAACACCGGGGAGCTGTTTTTT
TRBV30	TRBJ2-3	TRBD2	once	CAWEGGSRADTQYF	TGTGCCTGGGAGGGCGGGAGCCGTGCAGATACGCAGTATTTT
TRBV27	TRBJ1-4	TRBD1	-	CASSLMAGGKKLFF	TGTGCCAGCAGTTTAATGGCAGGGGGGAAAAAACTGTTTTTT
TRBV29-1	TRBJ1-2	-	-	CSVEDDRDKNYGYTF	TGCAGCGTTGAAGACGACCGGGACAAAAACTATGGCTACACCTTC
TRBV4-2	TRBJ2-3	-	-	CASSQATYGGTDTQYF	TGTGCCAGCAGCCAAGCGACGTACGGGGGCACAGATACGCAGTATTTT
TRBV18	TRBJ1-4	TRBD1	-	CASSPGQGHEKLFF	TGTGCCAGCTCACCCGGACAGGGCCATGAAAAACTGTTTTTT
TRBV7-9	TRBJ2-7	-	-	CASSLGGLVSSYEQYF	TGTGCCAGCAGCTTAGGCGGGCTCGTGTCGAGCTACGAGCAGTACTTC
TRBV28	TRBJ1-2	-	-	CASSYIISHGYTF	TGTGCCAGCAGTTACATAATTTCCCATGGCTACACCTTC
TRBV9	TRBJ2-1	-	-	CASSLASLPYNEQFF	TGTGCCAGCAGCCTAGCGAGCCTACCCTACAATGAGCAGTTCTTC
TRBV28	TRBJ2-7	-	-	CASSIKTEFHYEQYF	TGTGCCAGCAGTATTAAGACAGAATTTCACTACGAGCAGTACTTC
TRBV11-3	TRBJ1-6	-	-	CASSLGVRGTYNSPLHF	TGTGCCAGCAGCTTAGGGGTAAGGGGCACCTATAATTCCCCCCTCCACTTT
TRBV7-3	TRBJ1-1	-	-	CASSLTGRTEAFF	TGTGCCAGCAGCTTAACGGGGAGGACTGAAGCTTTCTTT
TRBV13	TRBJ1-6	TRBD1	-	CASTGQGKSPLHF	TGTGCCAGCACCGGACAGGGGAAATCACCCCTCCACTTT
TRBV4-3	TRBJ2-7	TRBD1	once	CASSLDPGGSYEQYF	TGCGCCAGCAGCCTTGACCCAGGGGGATCCTACGAGCAGTACTTC
TRBV4-2	TRBJ2-7	TRBD1	-	CASSRDRGDMYEQYF	TGTGCCAGCAGCCGGGACAGGGGGGATATGTACGAGCAGTACTTC
TRBV18	TRBJ2-7	TRBD1	-	CASSHYRDRGNEQYF	TGTGCCAGCTCCCACTACCGGGACAGGGGTAACGAGCAGTACTTC
TRBV9	TRBJ2-1	TRBD2	once	CASSVQGAGLDEQFF	TGTGCCAGCAGCGTACAGGGAGCGGGGTTGGATGAGCAGTTCTTC
TRBV15	TRBJ1-1	-	-	CATSGEAGGEAFF	TGTGCCACCAGCGGAGAGGCGGGGGGTGAAGCTTTCTTT
TRBV25-1	TRBJ1-1	-	few	CASSETRSFPEAFF	TGTGCCAGCAGTGAAACCCGGAGCTTTCCAGAAGCTTTCTTT
TRBV27	TRBJ2-1	TRBD2	few	CASSSSGTPYNEQFF	TGTGCCAGCAGTTCCAGCGGGACCCCGTACAATGAGCAGTTCTTC
TRBV27	TRBJ2-2	-	-	CASKDRSNTGELFF	TGTGCCAGCAAGGACAGATCGAACACCGGGGAGCTGTTTTTT
TRBV4-1	TRBJ1-1	-	-	CASSPRGLVTEAFF	TGCGCCAGCAGCCCCCGTGGCCTTGTTACTGAAGCTTTCTTT
TRBV7-8	TRBJ2-7	TRBD2	-	CASSPSGSSYEQYF	TGTGCCAGCAGCCCCAGCGGGAGCAGCTACGAGCAGTACTTC
TRBV27	TRBJ1-4	TRBD1	few	CASSLMAGGEKLFF	TGTGCCAGCAGTTTAATGGCAGGGGGGGAAAAACTGTTTTTT
TRBV11-3	TRBJ2-7	TRBD2	-	CASSPQSSGRAREQYF	TGTGCCAGCAGCCCCCAGTCGAGCGGGAGGGCCCGCGAGCAGTACTTC
TRBV28	TRBJ1-1	-	-	CASSPDLGNTEAFF	TGTGCCAGCAGTCCTGACTTAGGGAACACTGAAGCTTTCTTT
TRBV4-1	TRBJ1-5	-	-	CASRPRQVGNQPQHF	TGCGCCAGCAGACCGAGACAGGTCGGAAATCAGCCCCAGCATTTT
TRBV4-3	TRBJ2-4	TRBD2	-	CASSPRGEGIIQYF	TGCGCCAGCAGCCCAAGAGGGGAGGGAATCATTCAGTACTTC